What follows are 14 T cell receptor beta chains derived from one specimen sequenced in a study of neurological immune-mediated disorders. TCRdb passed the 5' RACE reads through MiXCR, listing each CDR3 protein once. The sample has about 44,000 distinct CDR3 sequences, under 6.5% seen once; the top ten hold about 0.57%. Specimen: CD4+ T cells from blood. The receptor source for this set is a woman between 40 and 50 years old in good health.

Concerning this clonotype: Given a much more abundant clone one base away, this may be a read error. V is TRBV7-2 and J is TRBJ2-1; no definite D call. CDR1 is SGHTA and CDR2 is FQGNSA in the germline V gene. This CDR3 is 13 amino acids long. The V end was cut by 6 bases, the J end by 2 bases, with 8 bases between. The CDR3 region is CASSIVAYNEQFF. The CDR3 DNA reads TGTGCCAGCAGTATAGTGGCCTACAATGAGCAGTTCTTC.

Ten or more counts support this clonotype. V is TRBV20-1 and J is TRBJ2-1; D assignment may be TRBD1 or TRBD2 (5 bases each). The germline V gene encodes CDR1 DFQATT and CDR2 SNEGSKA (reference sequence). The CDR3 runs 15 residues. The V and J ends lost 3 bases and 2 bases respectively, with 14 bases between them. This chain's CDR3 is CSASGTRPTYNEQFF. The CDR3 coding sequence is TGCAGTGCTAGCGGGACGAGACCAACCTACAATGAGCAGTTCTTC.

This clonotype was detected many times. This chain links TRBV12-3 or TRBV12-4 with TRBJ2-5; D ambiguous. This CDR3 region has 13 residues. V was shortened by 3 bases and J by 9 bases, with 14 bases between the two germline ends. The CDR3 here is CASSFGSGPSQYF. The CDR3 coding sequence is TGTGCCAGCAGTTTCGGGTCAGGCCCGTCCCAGTACTTC.

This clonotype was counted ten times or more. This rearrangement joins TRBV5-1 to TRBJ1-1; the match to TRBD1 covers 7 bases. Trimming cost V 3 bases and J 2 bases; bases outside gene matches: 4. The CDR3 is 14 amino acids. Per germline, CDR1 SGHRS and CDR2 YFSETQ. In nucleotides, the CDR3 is TGCGCCAGCAGCTCGGGACAGCCCAACACTGAAGCTTTCTTT. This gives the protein CASSSGQPNTEAFF.

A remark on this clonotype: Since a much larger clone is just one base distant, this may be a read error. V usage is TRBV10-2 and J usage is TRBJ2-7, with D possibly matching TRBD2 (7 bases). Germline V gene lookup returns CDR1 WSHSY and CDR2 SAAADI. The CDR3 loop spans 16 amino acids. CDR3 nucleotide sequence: TGCACCAGCAGTGAGGGGGAGGGACTGGTCAAGCACGAGCAGTACTTC. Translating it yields CTSSEGEGLVKHEQYF.

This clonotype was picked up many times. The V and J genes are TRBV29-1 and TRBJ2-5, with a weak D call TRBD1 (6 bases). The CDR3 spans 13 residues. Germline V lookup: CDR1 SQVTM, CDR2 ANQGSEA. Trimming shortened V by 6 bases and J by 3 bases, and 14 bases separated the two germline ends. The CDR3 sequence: CSVKPYREETQYF. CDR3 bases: TGCAGCGTCAAGCCGTACAGGGAAGAGACCCAGTACTTC.

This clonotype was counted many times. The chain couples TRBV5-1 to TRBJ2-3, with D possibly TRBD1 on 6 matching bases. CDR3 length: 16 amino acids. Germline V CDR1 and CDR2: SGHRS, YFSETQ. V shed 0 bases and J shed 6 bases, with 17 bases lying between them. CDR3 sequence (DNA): TGCGCCAGCAGCTTGGATAGGACAGCCAGCGTGGATACGCAGTATTTT. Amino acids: CASSLDRTASVDTQYF.

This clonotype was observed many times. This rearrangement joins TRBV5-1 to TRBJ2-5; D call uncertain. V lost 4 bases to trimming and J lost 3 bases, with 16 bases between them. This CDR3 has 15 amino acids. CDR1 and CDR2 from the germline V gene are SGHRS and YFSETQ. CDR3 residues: CASSPEVGVKETQYF. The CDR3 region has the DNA TGCGCCAGCAGCCCCGAGGTTGGGGTCAAAGAGACCCAGTACTTC.

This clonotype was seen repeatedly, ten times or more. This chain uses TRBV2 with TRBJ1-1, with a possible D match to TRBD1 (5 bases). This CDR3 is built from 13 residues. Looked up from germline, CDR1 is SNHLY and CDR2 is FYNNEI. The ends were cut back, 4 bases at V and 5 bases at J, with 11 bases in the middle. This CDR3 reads CASSGVGGTEAFF. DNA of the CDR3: TGTGCCAGCAGTGGCGTGGGGGGGACTGAAGCTTTCTTT.

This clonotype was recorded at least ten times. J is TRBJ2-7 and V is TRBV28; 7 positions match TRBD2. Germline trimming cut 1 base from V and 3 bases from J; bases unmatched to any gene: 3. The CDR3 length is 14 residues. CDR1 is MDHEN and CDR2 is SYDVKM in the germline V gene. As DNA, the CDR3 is TGTGCCAGCAGTTTATTTGCGGGAGACTACGAGCAGTACTTC. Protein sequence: CASSLFAGDYEQYF.

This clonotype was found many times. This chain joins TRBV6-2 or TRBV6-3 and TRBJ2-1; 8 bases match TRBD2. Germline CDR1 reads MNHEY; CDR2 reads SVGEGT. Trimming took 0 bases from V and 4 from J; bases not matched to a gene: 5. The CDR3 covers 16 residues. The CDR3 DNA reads TGTGCCAGCAGTTACTCGAGCGGGAGCCGGTACAATGAGCAGTTCTTC. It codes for CASSYSSGSRYNEQFF.

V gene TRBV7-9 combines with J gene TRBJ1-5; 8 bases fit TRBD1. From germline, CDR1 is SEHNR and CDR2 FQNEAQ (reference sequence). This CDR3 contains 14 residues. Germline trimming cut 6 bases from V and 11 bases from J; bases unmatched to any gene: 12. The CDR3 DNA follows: TGTGCCAGCAGGTACGGGACAGGTCAAGAGACCCAGCATTTT. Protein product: CASRYGTGQETQHF.

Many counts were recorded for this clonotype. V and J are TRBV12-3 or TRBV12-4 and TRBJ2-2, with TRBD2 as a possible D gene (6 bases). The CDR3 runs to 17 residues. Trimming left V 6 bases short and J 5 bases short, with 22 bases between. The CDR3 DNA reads TGTGCCAGCAGCCTCCCTTTGTCGGGAGCGATTACCGGGGAGCTGTTTTTT. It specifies CASSLPLSGAITGELFF.

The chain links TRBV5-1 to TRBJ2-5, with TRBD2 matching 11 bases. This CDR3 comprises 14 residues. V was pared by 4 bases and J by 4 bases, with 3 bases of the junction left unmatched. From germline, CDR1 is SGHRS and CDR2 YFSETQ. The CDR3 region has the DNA TGCGCCAGCAGCGCGCTAGCGGGAGGAGAGACCCAGTACTTC. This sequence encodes CASSALAGGETQYF.